This T cell receptor (beta chain) is drawn from a study of T cell responses to AZD1222 COVID-19 vaccine. TCRdb's copy holds only in-frame clones and misses some; the assay was immunoSEQ multiplex PCR. In the table there are roughly 120,000 clones, about 90% of which are singletons. This clone was seen only a few times. The source is an adult who received the AZD1222 COVID-19 vaccine. Sequenced material: peripheral blood, taken 28 days after the second AZD1222 dose.

The CDR3 DNA reads TGTGCCAGCTCACCACTCAGAGAGACCTACAATGAGCAGTTCTTC. Its translation is CASSPLRETYNEQFF. The rearrangement joins TRBV18 to TRBJ2-1, with D hard to call. Between the trimmed V and J ends, which lost 1 base and 2 bases, there was a span of 9 bases. Germline CDR1 reads KGHSH; CDR2 reads LQKENI. The CDR3 loop spans 15 amino acids.